This T cell receptor beta chain originates from a study of blood T cells in healthy people across ages (dated by TCRdb to the mid-2010s). Describing the broader study: In model experiments, template switching captured about one uniquely barcoded TCR beta cDNA molecule for every two T cells. To track age-related changes in TCR beta repertoire diversity, the study relied on deep sequencing normalized with unique cDNA molecular identifiers. Four age groups were formed from the donors: young (average approximately 16 years), middle-aged (less than 40), aged (around 68) and long-lived (less than 85). Donors of different ages were randomly distributed across sequencing lanes to avoid experimental bias. The study analyzed two additional independent replicas of 1 million unique cDNA reads from the same blood draw for two donors, one aged 18 to 30 and one aged 80 or older. Broader findings and caveats from the paper: There was a strong correlation between observed TCR beta diversity and the percentage of naive T cells measured by flow cytometry. Observed TCR beta diversity per million T cells fell roughly linearly with age, and a significant reduction was already apparent by age around 39. Total diversity estimates from one million sequenced T cells were considered lower bounds and underestimates. Compared with the aged group, the long-lived group had more naive CD4+ T cells, fewer expanded clones and increased TCR diversity, a pattern suggesting age selection. Donor CMV infection status was unknown, potentially confounding age-related changes in expanded clonotypes. Because profiling used bulk unsorted PBMCs, naive and antigen-experienced compartments could not be compared conclusively.

The approximately 39 donors, aged roughly 6 to 95 years, were systemically healthy Caucasian individuals from Russia. About 9.6 milliliters of peripheral blood were collected from each donor into EDTA-treated Vacutainer tubes. Ficoll-Paque density-gradient centrifugation was used to isolate PBMCs, with at least 6.5 million per sample. Total RNA was extracted from PBMCs with Trizol reagent, with at least 5.5 micrograms obtained per sample. For every donor, an aliquot of PBMCs went through flow cytometry to measure the percentages of naive CD45RAhigh/CD27high T cells. Library generation was performed with 5' RACE. Reads for this sample came from an Illumina HiSeq 2500. A second PCR of about 7 to 12 cycles was performed with a sample-barcoded 5' primer and a J-beta primer mix. A template-switch 5' adaptor carrying 12 random nucleotides introduced a unique molecular identifier onto each TCR beta cDNA molecule. At least 3 million CDR3-containing paired-end reads were obtained from each sample. All of the RNA was converted into first-strand cDNA using the Mint cDNA synthesis kit, with a TRBC-specific oligonucleotide serving as the primer. Following uracil-DNA glycosylase treatment, a first 18-cycle PCR with universal primers M1SS and BC2_uni_R was performed on all cDNA. The original pipeline was this. For normalization, 1 million high-quality reads were randomly selected from each sample, with every read carrying a distinct molecular identifier. Reads with shared molecular identifiers were discarded instead of being binned into consensus sequences. MiTCR, set to a Q25 quality threshold and the strictest error-elimination algorithm, was used for CDR3 identification, clonotype clustering and error correction. A nonparametric unseen species model using Euler transformation provided a lower-bound estimate of total TCR beta diversity. TCRdb passed the public sequencing reads through fastp at Q25 and MiXCR, retaining productive beta sequences. Each CDR3 protein gets just one entry, which takes the most common genes and DNA from the rows behind it. The V and J calls and clone size are TCRdb's, not the authors'. This sample has over 1.5 million distinct CDR3 sequences in its table, and just under 50% of those were observed once. Around 2.1% of the sample is in the top ten clones.

Regarding this clonotype: Its antigen is currently not known. Per-base quality was not reported, and no clone a single base away is much larger than it.

The sequenced sample consisted of blood. The origin of this receptor is a woman aged 35 to 49 in good health.

CDR3 protein: CASDRVPGTSGSYEQYF. The DNA sequence follows: TGTGCCAGCGATCGGGTTCCCGGGACTAGCGGCTCCTACGAGCAGTACTTC. The V gene is TRBV28 and the J gene is TRBJ2-7, with TRBD2 matching 11 junction bases. Ends trimmed: V by 8 bases, J by 0 bases; bases unmatched to a gene: 12. CDR1 and CDR2, looked up from the germline V gene, are MDHEN and SYDVKM. Including the terminal cysteine and phenylalanine, the CDR3 comprises 17 residues. Only the CDR3 part of the read is kept: 51 bases, read in frame from the first base.